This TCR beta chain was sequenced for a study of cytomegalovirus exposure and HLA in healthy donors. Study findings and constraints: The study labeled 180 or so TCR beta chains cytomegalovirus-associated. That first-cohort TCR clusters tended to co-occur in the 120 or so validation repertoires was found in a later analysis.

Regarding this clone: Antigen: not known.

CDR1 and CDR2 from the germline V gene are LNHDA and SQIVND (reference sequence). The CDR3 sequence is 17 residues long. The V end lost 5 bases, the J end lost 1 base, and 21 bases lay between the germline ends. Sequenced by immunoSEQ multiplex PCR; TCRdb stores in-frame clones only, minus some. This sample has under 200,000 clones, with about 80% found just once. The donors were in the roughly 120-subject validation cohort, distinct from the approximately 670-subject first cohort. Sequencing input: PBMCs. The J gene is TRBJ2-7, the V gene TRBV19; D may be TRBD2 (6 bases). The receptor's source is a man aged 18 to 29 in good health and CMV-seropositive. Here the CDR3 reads CASSARATGTGSYEQYF. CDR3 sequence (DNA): TGTGCCAGTAGTGCCCGGGCCACCGGGACTGGGTCCTACGAGCAGTACTTC.